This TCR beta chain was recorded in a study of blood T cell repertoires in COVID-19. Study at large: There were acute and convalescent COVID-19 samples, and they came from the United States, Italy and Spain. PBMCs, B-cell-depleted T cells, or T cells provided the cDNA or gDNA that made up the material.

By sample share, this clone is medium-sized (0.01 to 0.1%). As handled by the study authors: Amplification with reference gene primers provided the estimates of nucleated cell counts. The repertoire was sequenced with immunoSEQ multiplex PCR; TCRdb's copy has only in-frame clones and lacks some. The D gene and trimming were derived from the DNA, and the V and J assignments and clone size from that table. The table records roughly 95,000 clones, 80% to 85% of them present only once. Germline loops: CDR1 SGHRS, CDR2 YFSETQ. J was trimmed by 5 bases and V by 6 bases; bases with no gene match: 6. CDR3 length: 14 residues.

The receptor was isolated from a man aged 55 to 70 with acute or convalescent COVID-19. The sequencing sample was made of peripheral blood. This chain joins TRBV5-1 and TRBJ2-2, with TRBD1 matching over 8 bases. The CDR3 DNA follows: TGCGCCAGCACGGACAGGGAACAAACCGGGGAGCTGTTTTTT. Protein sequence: CASTDREQTGELFF.